The 23 T cell receptor beta chains presented below share a single source sample, sequenced in a study of blood T cell repertoires in COVID-19 (dated by TCRdb to 2019 to 2021). Libraries came from the immunoSEQ multiplex PCR assay. This immuneACCESS table, as held by TCRdb, lists in-frame sequences with V and J called but not all clones. Of the missing ones, under half trace to an unresolved V gene in checked studies; the others have no known cause. Present in this sample are some 490,000 clones, roughly nine tenths of which were seen just once. Jointly, the top ten make up roughly 8.5% of the sample. Specimen: PBMCs or T cells enriched from blood (not recorded which). The receptor source for this set is a woman aged 55-69 years who had recovered from COVID-19.

This clone was observed a few times. In DNA form, the CDR3 reads TGTGCCAGCAGTAACCCCGGGACTTCTAACTATGGCTACACCTTC. As protein: CASSNPGTSNYGYTF. The chain couples TRBV27 to TRBJ1-2; weak D call: TRBD1 (5 bases). This CDR3 spans 15 amino acids. Germline CDR1 reads MNHEY; CDR2 reads SMNVEV (reference sequence). V shed 5 bases and J shed 0 bases, with 13 bases lying between them.

J is TRBJ2-5 and V is TRBV7-2, with 15 nucleotides matching TRBD2. Trimming removed 5 bases from V and 5 bases from J; junction bases left unmatched: 6. This CDR3 is built from 16 residues. The germline V gene has CDR1 SGHTA and CDR2 FQGNSA. The CDR3 bases are TGTGCCAGCAGCACTCGGACTAGCGGGGGGGCGGAGACCCAGTACTTC. It is translated as CASSTRTSGGAETQYF. Together with reference TRBV7-2 and TRBJ2-5, the CDR3 gives the full variable domain: GAGVSQSPSNKVTEKGKDVELRCDPISGHTALYWYRQSLGQGLEFLIYFQGNSAPDKSGLPSDRFSAERTGGSVSTLTIQRTQQEDSAVYLCASSTRTSGGAETQYFGPGTRLLVL.

CDR3 amino acids: CASSVVSSYNEQFF. Here the CDR3 DNA reads TGTGCCAGCAGCGTAGTTAGTTCCTACAATGAGCAGTTCTTC. This chain connects TRBV9 to TRBJ2-1; D not certain. The CDR3 sequence is 14 residues long. The germline V gene encodes CDR1 SGDLS and CDR2 YYNGEE. The V end lost 0 bases, the J end lost 1 base, and 5 bases lay between the germline ends.

To note about this clone: One end of the junction varies from germline; a read error may be responsible. The chain has TRBV4-1 and TRBJ1-5; tentatively, D is TRBD1 (6 bases). Germline loops: CDR1 MGHRA, CDR2 YSYEKL. The CDR3 covers 17 residues. The CDR3 protein is CASSQENRVHSNQSQHF. CDR3 coding DNA: TGCGCCAGCAGCCAAGAAAACAGGGTCCATAGCAATCAGTCCCAGCATTTT.

This chain links TRBV11-2 with TRBJ1-1; D uncertain. This CDR3 is built from 13 residues. V was clipped by 7 bases and J by 8 bases, with 17 bases between them. Germline lookup yields CDR1 SGHAT and CDR2 FQNNGV. The CDR3 DNA sequence: TGTGCCAGCACCCTATCCGCGGAGGTCGAAGCTTTCTTT. The encoded protein is CASTLSAEVEAFF.

The chain is built from TRBV10-2 and TRBJ2-1; 7 nucleotides align to TRBD2. This CDR3 spans 14 amino acids. J lost 5 bases, V lost 6 bases, and 7 bases had no gene match. Germline lookup yields CDR1 WSHSY and CDR2 SAAADI. CDR3 protein: CASRAGRQNNEQFF. For the CDR3, the DNA is TGCGCCAGCAGAGCGGGACGCCAAAACAATGAGCAGTTCTTC.

A single count supports this clone. The rearrangement links TRBV24-1 to TRBJ1-5; D uncertain. Looked up from germline, CDR1 is KGHDR and CDR2 is SFDVKD. This CDR3 has 14 amino acids. Trimming cost V 5 bases and J 0 bases, with 7 bases left between them. The DNA for the CDR3 is TGTGCCACCAGTGGCGGATATAGCAATCAGCCCCAGCATTTT. Its translation: CATSGGYSNQPQHF.

The chain uses TRBV6-1 and TRBJ1-5; D remains unclear. Germline V lookup: CDR1 MNHNS, CDR2 SASEGT. The CDR3 length is 17 residues. Trimming removed 0 bases from V and 0 bases from J, with 12 bases in between. The CDR3 is CASSEARSSYSNQPQHF. DNA of the CDR3: TGTGCCAGCAGTGAAGCGCGTAGCAGTTATAGCAATCAGCCCCAGCATTTT.

This chain connects TRBV6-1 to TRBJ2-4; D gene ambiguous. With 2 bases removed from V and 0 bases from J, the gap between germline ends came to 11 bases. The CDR3 has 16 residues. Per the germline V gene, CDR1 is MNHNS and CDR2 is SASEGT. CDR3 residues: CASSESLYIAKNIQYF. The CDR3 DNA reads as TGTGCCAGCAGTGAATCTTTATACATAGCCAAAAACATTCAGTACTTC.

This clone was observed a handful of times. This same CDR3 is encoded by further DNA sequences in the sample. V usage is TRBV2 and J usage is TRBJ1-1; TRBD1 is a possible D gene (5 bases). The germline CDR1 and CDR2 sequences are SNHLY and FYNNEI. The CDR3 sequence is 11 residues long. Trimming removed 9 bases at V and 3 bases at J, with 8 bases between. The CDR3 region has the DNA TGTGCCAGTCAGGGTGACACTGAAGCTTTCTTT. As protein: CASQGDTEAFF.

V is TRBV6-1 and J is TRBJ2-1, with D perhaps TRBD2 (6 bases). The V gene lost 7 bases and the J gene lost 7 bases, with 14 bases spanning the gap. CDR1 and CDR2 from the germline V gene are MNHNS and SASEGT. The CDR3 is 13 amino acids. CDR3 sequence (DNA): TGTGCCAGCACTAGCGTCGGACGTAATGAGCAGTTCTTC. Translation gives CASTSVGRNEQFF.

The rearrangement links TRBV19 to TRBJ1-4; no clear D. The CDR3 totals 14 residues. Deletions cut 10 bases from V and 0 bases from J, with 12 bases between. Germline V lookup: CDR1 LNHDA, CDR2 SQIVND (reference sequence). In nucleotides, the CDR3 is TGTGCCACATCCGGGTTTGCAACTAATGAAAAACTGTTTTTT. Translated: CATSGFATNEKLFF.

The chain recombines TRBV6-6 with TRBJ2-7; 9 bases fit TRBD1. The J segment lost 6 bases and the V segment lost 6 bases, leaving 6 bases of the junction unmatched. Germline V gene data show CDR1 as MNHNY and CDR2 as SVGAGI (reference sequence). The CDR3 is made up of 13 amino acids. The CDR3 sequence: CASSPKTGGEQYV. The CDR3 coding sequence is TGTGCCAGCAGCCCGAAGACAGGGGGCGAGCAGTACGTC.

The V and J genes are TRBV5-1 and TRBJ2-6, with a possible D match to TRBD1 (5 bases). The germline CDR1 and CDR2 sequences are SGHRS and YFSETQ. CDR3 size: 15 residues. Trimming shortened V by 7 bases and J by 1 base, and 12 bases separated the two germline ends. CDR3 nucleotide sequence: TGCGCCAGCCGACCCCAGGGTTCTGGGGCCAACGTCCTGACTTTC. It yields the protein CASRPQGSGANVLTF.

The V call is TRBV7-9, the J call TRBJ2-3; TRBD1 agrees at 9 bases. CDR3 size: 16 residues. Germline-derived CDR1 and CDR2 are SEHNR and FQNEAQ (reference sequence). V gave up 5 bases and J gave up 8 bases; unmatched junction bases: 14. The CDR3: CASSLGQGEAAGTQYF. CDR3 nucleotide sequence: TGTGCCAGCAGCCTGGGACAGGGAGAAGCGGCAGGTACGCAGTATTTT.

This chain uses TRBV19 with TRBJ2-1; TRBD1 matches 7 bases. Germline assignment: CDR1 LNHDA and CDR2 SQIVND (reference sequence). This CDR3 has 17 residues. V trimming: 6 bases; J trimming: 3 bases; junction bases outside the gene matches: 14. For the CDR3, the DNA is TGTGCCAGTAGCCTGACAGGGTTGTCCCGACACTACAATGAGCAGTTCTTC. Translated, it gives CASSLTGLSRHYNEQFF.

V usage is TRBV7-9 and J usage is TRBJ1-2; a possible D gene is TRBD1 (5 bases). Trimming removed 5 bases at V and 4 bases at J, with 11 bases between. Germline-derived CDR1 and CDR2 are SEHNR and FQNEAQ (reference sequence). The CDR3 has 13 amino acids. The CDR3 reads CASSLIGGYGYTF. Written as DNA, the CDR3 is TGTGCCAGCAGCCTCATCGGGGGCTATGGCTACACCTTC.

The V gene is TRBV28, the J gene TRBJ1-3; 7 bases agree with TRBD1. The CDR3 contains 17 residues. From germline, CDR1 is MDHEN and CDR2 SYDVKM. J was trimmed by 1 base and V by 5 bases; bases with no gene match: 11. CDR3 bases: TGTGCCAGCAGTCACATAACTCCAGGGGGGTCTGGAAACACCATATATTTT. It translates to CASSHITPGGSGNTIYF.

The chain employs TRBV10-3 and TRBJ1-4, with 9 positions matching TRBD1. Germline V gives CDR1 ENHRY, CDR2 SYGVKD. This CDR3 spans 16 amino acids. Losses at the gene ends were 3 bases for V and 7 bases for J; bases not matched to a gene: 9. The CDR3 DNA is TGTGCCATCAGTGAACTCAGGACAGGGGCAACTGAAAAACTGTTTTTT. Its translation: CAISELRTGATEKLFF.

This rearrangement joins TRBV7-9 to TRBJ2-4, with a weak D call TRBD1 (5 bases). This CDR3 has 15 residues. Trimming cost V 1 base and J 3 bases, with 10 bases left between them. Germline-derived CDR1 and CDR2 are SEHNR and FQNEAQ (reference sequence). The CDR3 DNA is TGTGCCAGCAGCTTAGGCAGGGCACTCAAAAACATTCAGTACTTC. Encoded protein: CASSLGRALKNIQYF.

The J gene is TRBJ2-3, the V gene TRBV30, with D tentatively TRBD2 (6 bases). V lost 2 bases, J lost 2 bases, and 11 bases lay in between. CDR1 GTSNPN and CDR2 SVGIG come from the germline V gene (reference sequence). The CDR3 loop spans 14 amino acids. This CDR3 reads CAWSHGGDTDTQYF. The CDR3 DNA sequence: TGTGCCTGGAGTCACGGGGGAGACACAGATACGCAGTATTTT. Supplemented by reference TRBV30 and TRBJ2-3, the full variable domain reads SQTIHQWPATLVQPVGSPLSLECTVEGTSNPNLYWYRQAAGRGLQLLFYSVGIGQISSEVPQNLSASRPQDRQFILSSKKLLLSDSGFYLCAWSHGGDTDTQYFGPGTRLTVL.

This rearrangement joins TRBV19 to TRBJ1-6; a weak D match, TRBD1 (5 bases). CDR1 and CDR2 from the germline V gene are LNHDA and SQIVND (reference sequence). Trimming took off 6 bases at V and 7 bases at J, with 10 bases between the two ends. CDR3 length: 13 amino acids. In DNA form, the CDR3 reads TGTGCCAGTAGGACAGAGGTCAATTCACCCCTCCACTTT. Amino acids: CASRTEVNSPLHF.

The V call is TRBV29-1, the J call TRBJ1-4; D not certain. The CDR3 spans 13 residues. Germline V gene lookup returns CDR1 SQVTM and CDR2 ANQGSEA. The ends were cut back, 6 bases at V and 7 bases at J, with 15 bases in the middle. The CDR3 DNA reads TGCAGCGTCGGGAGAAGTGAGGGTGAAAAACTGTTTTTT. It is translated as CSVGRSEGEKLFF.